This passage covers 6 T cell receptor beta chains from one sample sequenced in a study of cytotoxic CD8 clonotypes in ibrutinib-treated CLL. Produced via immunoSEQ multiplex PCR; TCRdb's table is partial and in-frame only. The sample includes about 140,000 clones, roughly 80% of them seen just once. The specimen comprised PBMCs, sampled after 12 months of ibrutinib treatment. The receptors shown here come from a human donor with chronic lymphocytic leukemia.

The chain's CDR3 is CASTWKGQEYGYTF. Written as DNA, the CDR3 is TGTGCCAGTACCTGGAAGGGACAGGAATATGGCTACACCTTC. This chain joins TRBV19 and TRBJ1-2; 8 nucleotides agree with TRBD1. Trimming took 7 bases from V and 5 from J; bases not matched to a gene: 9. The CDR3 extends over 14 amino acids. Germline V gene data show CDR1 as LNHDA and CDR2 as SQIVND (reference sequence).

The J gene is TRBJ2-2, the V gene TRBV28, with no clear D. Germline values: CDR1 MDHEN, CDR2 SYDVKM. V dropped 7 bases and J dropped 5 bases, with 14 bases sitting between them. CDR3 size: 14 residues. The CDR3 bases are TGTGCCAGCACATCGTCACAAGCGACCGGGGAGCTGTTTTTT. Its protein product is CASTSSQATGELFF.

The V and J genes are TRBV19 and TRBJ2-7; tentatively, D is TRBD1 or TRBD2 (5 bases each). CDR3 length: 14 residues. V was shortened by 5 bases and J by 6 bases, with 17 bases between the two germline ends. Germline CDR1 is LNHDA and CDR2 is SQIVND (reference sequence). DNA of the CDR3: TGTGCCAGTAGTCCCGGGCAGGGTGGAGGCGAGCAGTACTTC. This translates into CASSPGQGGGEQYF.

The gene calls are TRBV7-9 and TRBJ2-3; D is possibly TRBD1 (8 bases). V dropped 5 bases and J dropped 5 bases, with 29 bases sitting between them. Per the germline V gene, CDR1 is SEHNR and CDR2 is FQNEAQ (reference sequence). The CDR3 contains 19 residues. CDR3 sequence reads: CASSTRTGRLAADGDTQYF. For the CDR3, the DNA is TGTGCCAGCAGCACTCGGACAGGGCGGCTAGCGGCCGACGGAGATACGCAGTATTTT.

This clone appeared a single time. This chain links TRBV28 with TRBJ2-7; 7 bases are shared with TRBD2. V lost 3 bases to trimming and J lost 2 bases; unmatched junction nucleotides: 7. This CDR3 has 15 amino acids. Germline values: CDR1 MDHEN, CDR2 SYDVKM. CDR3: CASSLAGVWTYEQYF. The CDR3 DNA reads TGTGCCAGCAGTTTGGCGGGAGTATGGACCTACGAGCAGTACTTC.

V is TRBV27 and J is TRBJ2-2, with 7 bases matching TRBD2. Germline V CDR1 and CDR2: MNHEY, SMNVEV (reference sequence). Trimming removed 1 base from V and 1 base from J; junction bases left unmatched: 3. The CDR3 sequence is 16 residues long. CDR3 residues: CASSLWGGMNTGELFF. Written as DNA, the CDR3 is TGTGCCAGCAGTTTATGGGGAGGGATGAACACCGGGGAGCTGTTTTTT.